In its sample, the clone carrying this T cell receptor beta chain was seen many times. Germline-derived CDR1 and CDR2 are SGDLS and YYNGEE. This CDR3 is built from 16 residues. The ends lost 4 bases at V and 0 bases at J; junction bases unmatched: 1. The sample belongs to a study of blood T cells in healthy people across ages. Alongside a J-beta primer mix, a sample-barcoded 5' primer served in a second PCR lasting roughly 6 to 11 cycles. TCRdb reprocessed the 5' RACE reads via MiXCR and lists one record per CDR3 protein. The data hold hundreds of thousands of distinct CDR3 sequences, with 25% to 30% observed a single time.

The sequenced sample consisted of blood. The sequence was obtained from a woman older than 75 in good health. This rearrangement joins TRBV9 to TRBJ2-3, with 14 bases fitting TRBD2. CDR3 sequence reads: CASSRLAGGSTDTQYF. Here the CDR3 DNA reads TGTGCCAGCAGCAGACTAGCGGGGGGGAGCACAGATACGCAGTATTTT.